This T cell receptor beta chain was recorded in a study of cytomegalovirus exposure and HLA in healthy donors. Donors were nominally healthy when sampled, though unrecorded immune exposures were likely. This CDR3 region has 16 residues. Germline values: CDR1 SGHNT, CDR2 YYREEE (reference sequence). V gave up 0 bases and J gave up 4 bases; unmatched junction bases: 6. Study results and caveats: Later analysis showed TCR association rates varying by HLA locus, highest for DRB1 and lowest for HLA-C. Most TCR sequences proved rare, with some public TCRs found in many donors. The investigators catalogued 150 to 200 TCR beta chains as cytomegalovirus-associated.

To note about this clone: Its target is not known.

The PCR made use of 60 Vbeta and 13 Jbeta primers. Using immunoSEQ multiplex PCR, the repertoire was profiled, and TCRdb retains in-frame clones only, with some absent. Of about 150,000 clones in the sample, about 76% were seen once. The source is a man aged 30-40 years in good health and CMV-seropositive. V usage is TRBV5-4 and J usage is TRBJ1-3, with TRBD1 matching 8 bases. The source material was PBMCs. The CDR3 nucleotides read TGTGCCAGCAGCTTGGCCCAGGGGGCATCCGGAAACACCATATATTTT. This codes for CASSLAQGASGNTIYF.